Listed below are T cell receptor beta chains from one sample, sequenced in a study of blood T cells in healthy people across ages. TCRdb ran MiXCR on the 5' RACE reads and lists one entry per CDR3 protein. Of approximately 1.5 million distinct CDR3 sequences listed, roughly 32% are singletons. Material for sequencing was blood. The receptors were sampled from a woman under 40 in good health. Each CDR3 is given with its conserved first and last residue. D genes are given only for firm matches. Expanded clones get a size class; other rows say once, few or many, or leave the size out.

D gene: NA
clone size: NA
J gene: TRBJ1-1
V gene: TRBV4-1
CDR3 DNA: TGCGCCAGCAGCCAAGATCGTGGACGGTCGAACACTGAAGCTTTCTTT
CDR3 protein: CASSQDRGRSNTEAFF

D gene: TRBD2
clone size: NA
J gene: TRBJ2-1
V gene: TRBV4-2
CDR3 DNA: TGTGCCAGCAGCCAAGGGACTAGCGGGTCCAACAACAACAATGAGCAGTTCTTC
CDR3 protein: CASSQGTSGSNNNNEQFF

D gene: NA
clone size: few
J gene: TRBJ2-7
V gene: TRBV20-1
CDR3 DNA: TGCAGTGCTTTTCTTTACGAGCAGTACTTC
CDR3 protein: CSAFLYEQYF

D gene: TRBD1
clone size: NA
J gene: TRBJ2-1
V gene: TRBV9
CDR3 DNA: TGTGCCAGCAGCCGCAGGGGGCAACCCTCCTACAATGAGCAGTTCTTC
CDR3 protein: CASSRRGQPSYNEQFF

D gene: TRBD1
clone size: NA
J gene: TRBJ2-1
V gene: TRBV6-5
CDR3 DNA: TGTGCCAGCACCCTTTCCGGGACAGGGAGTTGCTATGAGCAGTTCTTC
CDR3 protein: CASTLSGTGSCYEQFF

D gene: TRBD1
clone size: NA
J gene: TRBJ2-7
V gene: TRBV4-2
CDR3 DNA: TGTGCCAGCAGCCATGGACAGGGAAACTACGAGCAGTACTTC
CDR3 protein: CASSHGQGNYEQYF

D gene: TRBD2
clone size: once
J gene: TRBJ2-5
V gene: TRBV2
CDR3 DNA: TGTGCCAGCAGTGCTCCAGCGGGGGGGCAGTACAATGAGCAGTACTTC
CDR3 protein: CASSAPAGGQYNEQYF

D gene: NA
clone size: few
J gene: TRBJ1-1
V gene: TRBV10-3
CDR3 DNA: TGTGCCATCAGTGAACTAACTGAAGCTTTCTTT
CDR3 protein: CAISELTEAFF

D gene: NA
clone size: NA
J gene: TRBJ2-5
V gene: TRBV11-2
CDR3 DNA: TGTGCCAGCAGCCCGAGTGGGGGGCCGGGGACCCAGTACTTC
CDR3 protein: CASSPSGGPGTQYF

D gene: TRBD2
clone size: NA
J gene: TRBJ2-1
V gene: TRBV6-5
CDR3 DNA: TGTGCCAGCAGTAGCGGGGGGCCATCCTACAATGAGCAGTTCTTC
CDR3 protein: CASSSGGPSYNEQFF

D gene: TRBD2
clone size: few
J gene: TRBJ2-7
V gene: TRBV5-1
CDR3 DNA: TGCGCCAGCAGCGCCGGCGGCGGGGGGAACGAGCAGTACTTC
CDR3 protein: CASSAGGGGNEQYF

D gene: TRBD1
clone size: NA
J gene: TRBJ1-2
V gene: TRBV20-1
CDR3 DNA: TGCAGTGCTAGTTTAAGACAGGGGATTGAAGGCTACACCTTC
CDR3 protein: CSASLRQGIEGYTF

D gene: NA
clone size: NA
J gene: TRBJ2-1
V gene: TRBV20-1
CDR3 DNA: TGCAGTGCTAGAGACGCTAGCGCAAGGGGTTACTACAATGAGCAGTTCTTC
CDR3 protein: CSARDASARGYYNEQFF

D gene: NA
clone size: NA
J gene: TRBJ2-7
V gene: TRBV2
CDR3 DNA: TGTGCCAGCACGGGGCTAGACGAGCAGTACTTC
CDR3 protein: CASTGLDEQYF

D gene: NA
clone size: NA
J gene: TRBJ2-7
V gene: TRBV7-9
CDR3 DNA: TGTGCCAGCGCCGATGGTTCGACCTACGAGCAGTACTTC
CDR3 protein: CASADGSTYEQYF

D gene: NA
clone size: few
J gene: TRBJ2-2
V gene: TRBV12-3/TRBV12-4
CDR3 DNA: TGTGCCAGCATGGCTTTATTAGGGGGGCGCGGGGAGCTGTTTTTT
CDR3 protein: CASMALLGGRGELFF

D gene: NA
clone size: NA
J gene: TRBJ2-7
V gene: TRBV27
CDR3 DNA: TGTGCCAGCAGTCCGCTACTAGCAGATAGCTACGAGCAGTACTTC
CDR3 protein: CASSPLLADSYEQYF

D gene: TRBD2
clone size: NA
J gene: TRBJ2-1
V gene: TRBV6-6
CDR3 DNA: TGTGCCAGCAGCCGACTAGCGGGGGGGACCAATGAGCAGTTCTTC
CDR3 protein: CASSRLAGGTNEQFF

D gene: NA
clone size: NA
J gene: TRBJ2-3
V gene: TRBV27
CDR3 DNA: TGTGCCAGCAGTTTAGATACTTGGACAGATACGCAGTATTTT
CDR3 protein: CASSLDTWTDTQYF

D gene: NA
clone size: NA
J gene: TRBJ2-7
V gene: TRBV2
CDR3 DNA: TGTGCCAGCAGTGTAGCGGATATCTACGAGCAGTACTTC
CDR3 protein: CASSVADIYEQYF

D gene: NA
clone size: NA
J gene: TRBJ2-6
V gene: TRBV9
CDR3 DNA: TGTGCCAGCAGCGACCACCGGGACACCAAAACCTCTGGGGCCAACGTCCTGACTTTC
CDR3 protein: CASSDHRDTKTSGANVLTF

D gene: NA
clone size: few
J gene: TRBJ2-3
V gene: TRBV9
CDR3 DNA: TGTGCCAGCAGCGCCAGCCAGGACCGATCGGGCACAGATACGCAGTATTTT
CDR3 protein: CASSASQDRSGTDTQYF

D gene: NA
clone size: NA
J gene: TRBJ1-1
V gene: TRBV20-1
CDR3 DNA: TGCAGTGCTAGGGACTCCCTGAAGGCTGAAGCTTTCTTT
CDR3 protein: CSARDSLKAEAFF

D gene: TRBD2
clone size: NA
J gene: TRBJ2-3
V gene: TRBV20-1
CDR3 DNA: TGCGGTGCTAGACAGGGACTAGCGGGACCCTATACGCAGTATTTT
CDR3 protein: CGARQGLAGPYTQYF

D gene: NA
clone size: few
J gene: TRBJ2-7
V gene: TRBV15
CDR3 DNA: TGTGCCACCAGCAGAGATAGGACCTACGAGCAGTACTTC
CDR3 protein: CATSRDRTYEQYF

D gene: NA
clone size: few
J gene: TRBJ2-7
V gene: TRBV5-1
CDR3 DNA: TGCGCCAGCAGCAATACTCTCCGGGGTTTCTACGAGCAGTACTTC
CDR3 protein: CASSNTLRGFYEQYF

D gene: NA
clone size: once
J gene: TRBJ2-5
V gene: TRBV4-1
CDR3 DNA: TGCGCCAGCAGCCAAGATAGGCTCCTTAGGTACTTC
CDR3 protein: CASSQDRLLRYF

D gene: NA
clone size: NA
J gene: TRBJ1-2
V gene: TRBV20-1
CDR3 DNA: TGCAGTGCCGGGGAAGGGAACTATGGCTACACCTTC
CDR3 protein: CSAGEGNYGYTF

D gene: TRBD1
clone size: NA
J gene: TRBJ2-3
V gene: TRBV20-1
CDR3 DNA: TGCAGTGCTAGCAGACAGGGGGCTACAGATACGCAGTATTTT
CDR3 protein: CSASRQGATDTQYF

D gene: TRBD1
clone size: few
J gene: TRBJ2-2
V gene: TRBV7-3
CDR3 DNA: TGTGCCAGCAGCCCCGACAGGGGCGGGAACACCGGGGAGCTGTTTTTT
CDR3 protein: CASSPDRGGNTGELFF

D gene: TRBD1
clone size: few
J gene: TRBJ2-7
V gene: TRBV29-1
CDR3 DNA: TGCAGCGTTCATGACAGGGGATCCTACGAGCAGTACTTC
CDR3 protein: CSVHDRGSYEQYF

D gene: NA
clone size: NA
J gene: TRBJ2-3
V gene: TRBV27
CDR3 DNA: TGTGCCAGCCGCCGGGGGGCCTCTCCAGATACGCAGTATTTT
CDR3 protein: CASRRGASPDTQYF

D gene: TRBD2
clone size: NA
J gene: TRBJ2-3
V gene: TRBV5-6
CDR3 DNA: TGTGCCAGCAGCTTGATTACTACGGGAGGGGAAGATACGCAGTATTTT
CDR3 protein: CASSLITTGGEDTQYF

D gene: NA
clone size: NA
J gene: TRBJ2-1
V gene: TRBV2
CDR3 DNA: TGTGCCAGCAGTGTAGCTCAGGAGTACAATGAGCAGTTCTTC
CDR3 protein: CASSVAQEYNEQFF

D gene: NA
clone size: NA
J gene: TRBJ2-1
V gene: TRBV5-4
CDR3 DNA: TGTGCCAGCAGCCCGACCCCCGGGACTCACAATGAGCAGTTCTTC
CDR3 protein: CASSPTPGTHNEQFF

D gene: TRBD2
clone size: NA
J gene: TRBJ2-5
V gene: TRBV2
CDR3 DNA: TGTGCCAGCAGCCGGACTAGCACCGTAAGGGAGACCCAGTACTTC
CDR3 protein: CASSRTSTVRETQYF

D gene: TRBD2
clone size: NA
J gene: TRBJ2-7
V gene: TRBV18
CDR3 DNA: TGTGCCAGCTCCCTAATCCAATGGGGGACTAGCGGGAGCGAGCAGTACTTC
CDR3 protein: CASSLIQWGTSGSEQYF

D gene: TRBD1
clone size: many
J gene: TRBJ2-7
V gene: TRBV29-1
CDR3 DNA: TGCAGCGTGACCGGGACAGTTCCCTACGAGCAGTACTTC
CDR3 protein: CSVTGTVPYEQYF

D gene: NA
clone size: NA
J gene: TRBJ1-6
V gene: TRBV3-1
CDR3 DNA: TGTGCCAGCAGCCAAGATGGCAGCTATAATTCACCCCTCCACTTT
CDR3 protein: CASSQDGSYNSPLHF

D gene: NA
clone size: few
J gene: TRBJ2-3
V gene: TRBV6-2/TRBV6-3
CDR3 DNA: TGTGCCAGCAGTTGGAGGGGACTCACAGATACGCAGTATTTT
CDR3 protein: CASSWRGLTDTQYF

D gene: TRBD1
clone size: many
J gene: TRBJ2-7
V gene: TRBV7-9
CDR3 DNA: TGTGCCAGCAATGGACAGGGGTCCTACGAGCAGTACTTC
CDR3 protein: CASNGQGSYEQYF

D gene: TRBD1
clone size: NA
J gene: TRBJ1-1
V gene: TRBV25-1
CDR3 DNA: TGTGCCAGCAAACAACAGGGGCCTTTGAACACTGAAGCTTTCTTT
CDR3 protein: CASKQQGPLNTEAFF

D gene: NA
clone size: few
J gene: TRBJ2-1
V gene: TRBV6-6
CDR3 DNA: TGTGCCAGCAGATGGGACAATGAGCAGTTCTTC
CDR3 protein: CASRWDNEQFF

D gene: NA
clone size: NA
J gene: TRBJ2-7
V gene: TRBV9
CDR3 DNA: TGTGCCAGCAGCGTTCATTGGAGGCAGAGCTCCTACGAGCAGTACTTC
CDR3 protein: CASSVHWRQSSYEQYF

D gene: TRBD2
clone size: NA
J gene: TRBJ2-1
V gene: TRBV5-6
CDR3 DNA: TGTGCCAGCAGCTGGGGCCCGCTAGCGGGTTACAATGAGCAGTTCTTC
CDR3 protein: CASSWGPLAGYNEQFF

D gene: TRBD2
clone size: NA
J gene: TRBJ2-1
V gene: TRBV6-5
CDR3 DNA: TGTGCCAGCAGGCCTCTAGCGGGAGTACGGGACAATGAGCAGTTCTTC
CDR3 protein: CASRPLAGVRDNEQFF

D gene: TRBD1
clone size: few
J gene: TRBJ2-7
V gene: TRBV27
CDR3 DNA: TGTGCCAGCAGTGCTTGGACAGGGGGGGCCGGGGGCTCCTACGAGCAGTACTTC
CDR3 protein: CASSAWTGGAGGSYEQYF

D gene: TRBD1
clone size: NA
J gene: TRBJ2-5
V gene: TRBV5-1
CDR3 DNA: TGCGCCAGCAGCGGTGGACAGGGGACGGAGACCCAGTACTTC
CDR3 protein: CASSGGQGTETQYF

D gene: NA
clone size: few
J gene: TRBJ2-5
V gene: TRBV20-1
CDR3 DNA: TGCAGTGCTAGACGGTCCATCCAAGAGACCCAGTACTTC
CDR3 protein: CSARRSIQETQYF

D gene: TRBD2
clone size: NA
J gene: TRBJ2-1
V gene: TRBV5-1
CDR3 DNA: TGCGCCAGCAGCTTTATTAGCGGGAGGGGGGAAGAGCAGTTCTTC
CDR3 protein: CASSFISGRGEEQFF

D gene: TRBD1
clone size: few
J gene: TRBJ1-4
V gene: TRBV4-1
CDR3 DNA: TGCGCCAGCAGCCAATTTGCGGACAGGGGGGAAAAACTGTTTTTT
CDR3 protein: CASSQFADRGEKLFF

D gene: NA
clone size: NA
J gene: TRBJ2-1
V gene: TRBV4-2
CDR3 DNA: TGTGCCAGCAGCCCTAGGGGTCTGGGTGAGCAGTTCTTC
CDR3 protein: CASSPRGLGEQFF

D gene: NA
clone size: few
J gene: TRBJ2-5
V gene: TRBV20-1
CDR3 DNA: TGCAGTGCTAGAGGTTCTAGCTGGGAGACCCAGTACTTC
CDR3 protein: CSARGSSWETQYF

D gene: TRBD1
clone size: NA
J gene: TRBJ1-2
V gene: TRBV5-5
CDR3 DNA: TGTGCCAGCAGCTTGATGGACAGGGTCTATGGCTACACCTTC
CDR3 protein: CASSLMDRVYGYTF

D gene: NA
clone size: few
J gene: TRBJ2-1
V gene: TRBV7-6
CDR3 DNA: TGTGCCAGCAGCTTTCAGCGGGTCGTCTCCTACAATGAGCAGTTCTTC
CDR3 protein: CASSFQRVVSYNEQFF

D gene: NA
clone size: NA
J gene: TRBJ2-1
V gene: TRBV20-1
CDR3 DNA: TGCAGTGCTAGTCGCGTGGGGGCGGGTGACGATGAGCAGTTCTTC
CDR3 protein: CSASRVGAGDDEQFF

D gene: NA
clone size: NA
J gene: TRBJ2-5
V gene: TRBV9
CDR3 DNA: TGTGCCAGCAGCGTGGCAGATTATGAGACCCAGTACTTC
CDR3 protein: CASSVADYETQYF